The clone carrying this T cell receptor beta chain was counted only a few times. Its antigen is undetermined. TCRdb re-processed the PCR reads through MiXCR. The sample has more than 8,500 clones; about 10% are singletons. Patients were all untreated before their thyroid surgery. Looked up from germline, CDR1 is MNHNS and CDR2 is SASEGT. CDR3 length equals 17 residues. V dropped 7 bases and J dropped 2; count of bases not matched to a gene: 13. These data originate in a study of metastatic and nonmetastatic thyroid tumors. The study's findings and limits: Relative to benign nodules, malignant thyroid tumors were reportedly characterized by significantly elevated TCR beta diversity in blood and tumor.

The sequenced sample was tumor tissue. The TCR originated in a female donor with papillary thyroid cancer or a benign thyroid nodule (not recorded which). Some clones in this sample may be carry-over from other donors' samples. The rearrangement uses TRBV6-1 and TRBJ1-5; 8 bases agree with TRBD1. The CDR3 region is CASTPGTGDKGNQPQHF. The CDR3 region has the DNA TGTGCCAGCACCCCCGGGACAGGTGATAAGGGCAATCAGCCCCAGCATTTT.